The rows below give T cell receptor beta chains drawn from one sample of a study of Ad26.COV2.S vaccination and SARS-CoV-2 variants. Using immunoSEQ multiplex PCR, the repertoire was profiled, and TCRdb retains in-frame clones only, with some absent. The data contain about 680,000 clones, 89% of them singletons. The input for sequencing was peripheral blood, taken in a trial of Ad26.COV2.S vaccine versus placebo. The receptors stem from a person aged 18 to 65 who received the Ad26.COV2.S COVID-19 vaccine or a placebo. Each CDR3 is given with its conserved first and last residue. D genes are given only for firm matches. Expanded clones get a size class; other rows say once, few or many, or leave the size out.

d_call: -; v_call: TRBV19; j_call: TRBJ1-1; cdr3_length: 14; clone_size: -; cdr3_aa: CASSLTAMNTEAFF; cdr3_nt: TGTGCCAGTAGTCTGACAGCCATGAACACTGAAGCTTTCTTT
d_call: -; v_call: TRBV27; j_call: TRBJ2-3; cdr3_length: 14; clone_size: -; cdr3_aa: CASSLSGLPDTQYF; cdr3_nt: TGTGCCAGCAGTTTATCCGGTCTCCCAGATACGCAGTATTTT
d_call: TRBD2; v_call: TRBV14; j_call: TRBJ2-3; cdr3_length: 13; clone_size: -; cdr3_aa: CASSPKVAGEARF; cdr3_nt: TGTGCCAGCAGCCCCAAGGTCGCGGGAGAGGCTCGTTTT
d_call: -; v_call: TRBV15; j_call: TRBJ2-7; cdr3_length: 15; clone_size: -; cdr3_aa: CATSREIGGSYEQYF; cdr3_nt: TGTGCCACCAGCAGAGAAATAGGGGGGTCCTACGAGCAGTACTTC
d_call: -; v_call: TRBV7-9; j_call: TRBJ1-5; cdr3_length: 16; clone_size: -; cdr3_aa: CASSPYGGGSNQPQHF; cdr3_nt: TGTGCCAGCAGCCCTTACGGGGGAGGTAGCAATCAGCCCCAGCATTTT
d_call: TRBD1; v_call: TRBV6-5; j_call: TRBJ1-3; cdr3_length: 13; clone_size: -; cdr3_aa: CASSQTGINTIYF; cdr3_nt: TGTGCCAGCAGTCAGACAGGGATTAACACCATATATTTT
d_call: -; v_call: TRBV27; j_call: TRBJ2-1; cdr3_length: 15; clone_size: -; cdr3_aa: CASSFGLADHNEQFF; cdr3_nt: TGTGCCAGCAGTTTTGGGTTAGCGGACCACAATGAGCAGTTCTTC
d_call: TRBD1; v_call: TRBV18; j_call: TRBJ1-2; cdr3_length: 14; clone_size: -; cdr3_aa: CASSPTGGTAGYTF; cdr3_nt: TGTGCCAGCTCCCCTACAGGGGGCACCGCTGGCTACACCTTC
d_call: TRBD1; v_call: TRBV5-1; j_call: TRBJ2-7; cdr3_length: 14; clone_size: -; cdr3_aa: CASSLRDSPYEQYF; cdr3_nt: TGCGCCAGCAGCTTGCGGGACAGCCCTTACGAGCAGTACTTC
d_call: -; v_call: TRBV4-2; j_call: TRBJ1-2; cdr3_length: 14; clone_size: few; cdr3_aa: CASSQVTGNAGYTF; cdr3_nt: TGTGCCAGCAGCCAAGTAACAGGAAATGCTGGCTACACCTTC
d_call: -; v_call: TRBV9; j_call: TRBJ2-5; cdr3_length: 16; clone_size: once; cdr3_aa: CASSGTMDLRGETQYF; cdr3_nt: TGTGCCAGCAGCGGTACGATGGACTTACGGGGAGAGACCCAGTACTTC
d_call: TRBD2; v_call: TRBV11-2; j_call: TRBJ2-7; cdr3_length: 16; clone_size: -; cdr3_aa: CASSLRLAGGIGEQYF; cdr3_nt: TGTGCCAGCAGCCTCCGACTAGCGGGAGGGATCGGCGAGCAGTACTTC
d_call: -; v_call: TRBV2; j_call: TRBJ2-7; cdr3_length: 14; clone_size: once; cdr3_aa: CASSDRGGGYEQYF; cdr3_nt: TGTGCCAGCAGTGACAGGGGGGGAGGATACGAGCAGTACTTC
d_call: -; v_call: TRBV6-6; j_call: TRBJ2-5; cdr3_length: 13; clone_size: -; cdr3_aa: CASSYGTVETQYF; cdr3_nt: TGTGCCAGCAGTTACGGGACCGTAGAGACCCAGTACTTC
d_call: TRBD1; v_call: TRBV6-5; j_call: TRBJ1-1; cdr3_length: 15; clone_size: -; cdr3_aa: CASRYTGDPATEAFF; cdr3_nt: TGTGCCAGCAGGTACACAGGGGATCCAGCCACTGAAGCTTTCTTT
d_call: TRBD1; v_call: TRBV7-6; j_call: TRBJ1-5; cdr3_length: 15; clone_size: once; cdr3_aa: CASSADRGSNQPQHF; cdr3_nt: TGTGCCAGCAGCGCAGACAGGGGGTCCAATCAGCCCCAGCATTTT
d_call: -; v_call: TRBV7-6; j_call: TRBJ1-3; cdr3_length: 15; clone_size: -; cdr3_aa: CASSLSGPPGNTIYF; cdr3_nt: TGTGCCAGCAGCTTATCGGGCCCCCCTGGAAACACCATATATTTT
d_call: -; v_call: TRBV11-3; j_call: TRBJ2-1; cdr3_length: 16; clone_size: -; cdr3_aa: CASSYQPGPPYNEQFF; cdr3_nt: TGTGCCAGCAGCTACCAACCGGGACCACCTTACAATGAGCAGTTCTTC
d_call: -; v_call: TRBV7-2; j_call: TRBJ2-7; cdr3_length: 18; clone_size: -; cdr3_aa: CASSPTPPSTATLYEQYF; cdr3_nt: TGTGCCAGCAGCCCGACCCCTCCATCGACAGCAACCCTCTACGAGCAGTACTTC
d_call: -; v_call: TRBV27; j_call: TRBJ2-1; cdr3_length: 13; clone_size: -; cdr3_aa: CASSPTGSSEQFF; cdr3_nt: TGTGCCAGCAGTCCGACTGGGAGTTCTGAGCAGTTCTTC
d_call: TRBD1; v_call: TRBV5-4; j_call: TRBJ1-1; cdr3_length: 16; clone_size: once; cdr3_aa: CASSFYPGQRGTEAFF; cdr3_nt: TGTGCCAGCAGCTTCTACCCGGGACAGCGAGGCACTGAAGCTTTCTTT
d_call: -; v_call: TRBV4-1; j_call: TRBJ1-2; cdr3_length: 16; clone_size: -; cdr3_aa: CASSQASDSPGYGYTF; cdr3_nt: TGCGCCAGCAGCCAAGCCTCGGACAGCCCTGGCTATGGCTACACCTTC
d_call: -; v_call: TRBV6-6; j_call: TRBJ1-5; cdr3_length: 16; clone_size: -; cdr3_aa: CASSYGQNAGNQPQHF; cdr3_nt: TGTGCCAGCAGTTACGGGCAAAACGCGGGCAATCAGCCCCAGCATTTT
d_call: -; v_call: TRBV30; j_call: TRBJ1-1; cdr3_length: 16; clone_size: -; cdr3_aa: CAWTRTLPSMGTEAFF; cdr3_nt: TGTGCCTGGACTAGGACACTACCATCAATGGGCACTGAAGCTTTCTTT
d_call: -; v_call: TRBV5-1; j_call: TRBJ1-3; cdr3_length: 16; clone_size: few; cdr3_aa: CASSQVPLGGVDTIYF; cdr3_nt: TGCGCCAGCAGTCAGGTACCCCTCGGTGGGGTCGACACCATATATTTT
d_call: -; v_call: TRBV27; j_call: TRBJ2-5; cdr3_length: 17; clone_size: -; cdr3_aa: CASSFRTGRVGRETQYF; cdr3_nt: TGTGCCAGCAGTTTCCGGACAGGCAGGGTGGGGAGGGAGACCCAGTACTTC
d_call: -; v_call: TRBV9; j_call: TRBJ2-5; cdr3_length: 13; clone_size: -; cdr3_aa: CASSVEGTETQYF; cdr3_nt: TGTGCCAGCAGCGTAGAGGGGACAGAGACCCAGTACTTC
d_call: -; v_call: TRBV7-2; j_call: TRBJ2-5; cdr3_length: 14; clone_size: -; cdr3_aa: CASSLYGSRETQYF; cdr3_nt: TGTGCCAGCAGCTTATATGGTAGTCGGGAGACCCAGTACTTC
d_call: -; v_call: TRBV25-1; j_call: TRBJ1-1; cdr3_length: 15; clone_size: -; cdr3_aa: CAIQNRPFMNTEAFF; cdr3_nt: TGTGCCATCCAGAACAGGCCTTTTATGAACACTGAAGCTTTCTTT
d_call: -; v_call: TRBV12-3/TRBV12-4; j_call: TRBJ1-1; cdr3_length: 13; clone_size: -; cdr3_aa: CASSLVARVEAFF; cdr3_nt: TGTGCCAGCAGTTTAGTTGCCAGGGTGGAAGCTTTCTTT
d_call: TRBD1; v_call: TRBV7-6; j_call: TRBJ2-7; cdr3_length: 15; clone_size: once; cdr3_aa: CASSKTRQGEFEQYF; cdr3_nt: TGTGCCAGCAGCAAGACCCGACAGGGAGAGTTCGAGCAGTACTTC
d_call: -; v_call: TRBV5-4; j_call: TRBJ1-2; cdr3_length: 14; clone_size: few; cdr3_aa: CASSLVGGVYGYTF; cdr3_nt: TGTGCCAGCAGCTTGGTAGGGGGGGTCTATGGCTACACCTTC
d_call: -; v_call: TRBV29-1; j_call: TRBJ2-2; cdr3_length: 13; clone_size: -; cdr3_aa: CSVLDSNTGELFF; cdr3_nt: TGCAGCGTTTTGGACAGTAACACCGGGGAGCTGTTTTTT
d_call: TRBD1; v_call: TRBV3-1/TRBV3-2; j_call: TRBJ1-1; cdr3_length: 15; clone_size: -; cdr3_aa: CASSQDKGGGGRAFF; cdr3_nt: TGTGCCAGCAGCCAAGATAAGGGAGGGGGCGGTCGAGCTTTCTTT
d_call: -; v_call: TRBV7-9; j_call: TRBJ2-2; cdr3_length: 15; clone_size: -; cdr3_aa: CASGGGGFNTGELFF; cdr3_nt: TGTGCCAGCGGGGGCGGAGGTTTTAACACCGGGGAGCTGTTTTTT
d_call: -; v_call: TRBV20-1; j_call: TRBJ2-1; cdr3_length: 12; clone_size: -; cdr3_aa: CSASSTWDEQFF; cdr3_nt: TGCAGTGCTAGTTCAACTTGGGATGAGCAGTTCTTC
d_call: -; v_call: TRBV7-9; j_call: TRBJ2-5; cdr3_length: 14; clone_size: -; cdr3_aa: CASSYRLEGETQYF; cdr3_nt: TGTGCCAGCAGCTACAGACTAGAAGGGGAGACCCAGTACTTC
d_call: TRBD2; v_call: TRBV28; j_call: TRBJ2-2; cdr3_length: 16; clone_size: -; cdr3_aa: CASRTLLAGIAGELFF; cdr3_nt: TGTGCCAGCAGAACGTTACTAGCGGGGATAGCCGGGGAGCTGTTTTTT
d_call: TRBD1; v_call: TRBV19; j_call: TRBJ1-4; cdr3_length: 16; clone_size: -; cdr3_aa: CASSAPRQGRGEKLFF; cdr3_nt: TGTGCCAGTAGTGCGCCCAGACAGGGTCGAGGGGAAAAACTGTTTTTT
d_call: -; v_call: TRBV5-4; j_call: TRBJ2-5; cdr3_length: 13; clone_size: -; cdr3_aa: CASSLDLGETQYF; cdr3_nt: TGTGCCAGCAGCTTGGATTTAGGAGAGACCCAGTACTTC
d_call: TRBD1; v_call: TRBV3-1/TRBV3-2; j_call: TRBJ2-2; cdr3_length: 16; clone_size: -; cdr3_aa: CASSLRTGTNTGELFF; cdr3_nt: TGTGCCAGCAGCCTTAGGACAGGGACGAACACCGGGGAGCTGTTTTTT